A selection of T cell receptor beta chains follows, all from one sample in a study of T cell responses to AZD1222 COVID-19 vaccine. Profiled with immunoSEQ multiplex PCR; TCRdb holds only in-frame clones, not every one. The table lists roughly 150,000 clones, 91% of them singletons. Material: peripheral blood, obtained 28 days after the second AZD1222 dose. The receptors stem from an adult who received the AZD1222 COVID-19 vaccine. CDR3s include the opening cysteine and the closing phenylalanine or tryptophan. A D gene is named only where the DNA matches it firmly. Size is omitted from some rows. Given values are once, few, many or a class for expanded clones.

D gene	clone size	V gene	J gene	CDR3 DNA	CDR3 protein
TRBD1	.	TRBV7-8	TRBJ1-5	TGTGCCAGCAGCCACGGGACAGACAATCAGCCCCAGCATTTT	CASSHGTDNQPQHF
.	.	TRBV5-1	TRBJ2-1	TGCGCCAGCACCCGTGGGGAGTTTTACAATGAGCAGTTCTTC	CASTRGEFYNEQFF
TRBD1	.	TRBV9	TRBJ2-1	TGTGCCAGCAGCGGGGGAACCGGGACAGTACAGTTCTTC	CASSGGTGTVQFF
TRBD1	.	TRBV5-8	TRBJ1-2	TGTGCCAGCAGCTTGAGCCGGGACAGGGGCTATGGCTACACCTTC	CASSLSRDRGYGYTF
.	.	TRBV27	TRBJ1-4	TGTGCCAGCAGCCGGACATGGGCTAATGAAAAACTGTTTTTT	CASSRTWANEKLFF
TRBD2	.	TRBV27	TRBJ2-7	TGTGCCAGCAGTCGTAGCGGGAGTTCGAACGAGCAGTACTTC	CASSRSGSSNEQYF
.	.	TRBV29-1	TRBJ2-7	TGCAGCATTCAGACAGGGACTTACTACGAGCAGTACTTC	CSIQTGTYYEQYF
TRBD1	.	TRBV19	TRBJ1-2	TGTGCCACCCTGGGACAGGGGACCTATGGCTACACCTTC	CATLGQGTYGYTF
TRBD1	.	TRBV4-3	TRBJ1-6	TGCGCCAGCAGCTCGGGACAGGGGGCCTGGCCCCTCCACTTT	CASSSGQGAWPLHF
.	.	TRBV6-1	TRBJ2-2	TGTGCCAGCAGTGAAGCACTGGACCATCCGACCGGGGAGCTGTTTTTT	CASSEALDHPTGELFF
.	.	TRBV6-5	TRBJ1-2	TGTGCCAGCAGTTGGACAGCGGCCTATGGCTACACCTTC	CASSWTAAYGYTF
TRBD2	.	TRBV12-5	TRBJ2-1	TGTGCTAGTGCCCTGACTAGCGGGAGTATTTATGAGCAGTTCTTC	CASALTSGSIYEQFF
.	.	TRBV10-3	TRBJ2-1	TGTGCCATCAGTGACCAAAACCTTGCGGTCAATGAGCAGTTCTTC	CAISDQNLAVNEQFF
.	.	TRBV10-2	TRBJ1-2	TGCGCCAGCAGTGATTCCCAGGGACTTTATAACTATGGCTACACCTTC	CASSDSQGLYNYGYTF
.	.	TRBV7-2	TRBJ1-1	TGTGCCAGCAGCTTAAGTGTGGGACCAAGTGGCACTGAAGCTTTCTTT	CASSLSVGPSGTEAFF
TRBD1	.	TRBV11-1	TRBJ2-1	TGTGCCAGCAGCTTAGCGGGGACAGGTATGGACGGTGAGCAGTTCTTC	CASSLAGTGMDGEQFF
.	.	TRBV7-2	TRBJ2-7	TGTGCCAGCAGCTTAGCGGTCCGCTCCTACGAGCAGTACTTC	CASSLAVRSYEQYF
TRBD1	.	TRBV7-3	TRBJ1-1	TGTGCCAGCAGCGCCGTGACAGGGTTTGAAGGTGGTATAGGGACTGAAGCTTTCTTT	CASSAVTGFEGGIGTEAFF
.	once	TRBV19	TRBJ2-2	TGTGCCACCGCAACGGAACAGGGAGGGACCGGGGAGCTGTTTTTT	CATATEQGGTGELFF
.	.	TRBV3-1/TRBV3-2	TRBJ2-2	TGTGCCAGCAGCCAAGCACGGGGGGAGCTGTTTTTT	CASSQARGELFF
TRBD2	.	TRBV7-9	TRBJ2-5	TGTGCCAGCAGCCCCCAGGCCAGCGGGGGGGTTGTCTGGTACTTC	CASSPQASGGVVWYF
.	.	TRBV27	TRBJ1-1	TGTGCCAGCAGGGAGACTGGGGGAACCACTGAAGCTTTCTTT	CASRETGGTTEAFF
TRBD2	.	TRBV7-2	TRBJ2-5	TGTGCCAGCGGTCTAGCGGGGGCAGAGACCCAGTACTTC	CASGLAGAETQYF
.	.	TRBV5-1	TRBJ1-4	TGCGCCAGCAGCTTGCGGGGGGTGGTAAATGAAAAACTGTTTTTT	CASSLRGVVNEKLFF
.	.	TRBV19	TRBJ1-5	TGTGCCAGTAGGGTACAGGGCAATCAGCCCCAGCATTTT	CASRVQGNQPQHF
.	.	TRBV7-9	TRBJ1-1	TGTGCCAGCAATCCCGCGGACACTGAAGCTTTCTTT	CASNPADTEAFF
TRBD2	.	TRBV5-1	TRBJ2-7	TGCGCCAGCAGCTTGGCCCGGGAGGCTAGCGGGATCGACGAGCAGTACTTC	CASSLAREASGIDEQYF
TRBD2	.	TRBV5-1	TRBJ2-5	TGCGCCAGCAGCCTAGTAGCGGGGCACCAAGAGACCCAGTACTTC	CASSLVAGHQETQYF
TRBD1	.	TRBV19	TRBJ1-6	TGTGCCAGTAGTATAGACCACGGGGACAGCTCCTATAATTCACCCCTCCACTTT	CASSIDHGDSSYNSPLHF
.	.	TRBV6-5	TRBJ1-5	TGTGCCAGCACTACGGACGAACATCAGCCCCAGCATTTT	CASTTDEHQPQHF
.	.	TRBV7-2	TRBJ2-3	TGTGCCAGCAGCTTAGATCCCCAGACTAGAGACCAGTATTTT	CASSLDPQTRDQYF
TRBD1	.	TRBV5-6	TRBJ2-3	TGTGCCAGCAGTGGGACAGGGCGGTCGGGTACGCAGTATTTT	CASSGTGRSGTQYF
TRBD1	few	TRBV6-2/TRBV6-3	TRBJ2-7	TGTGCCAGCAGTTACTCGAGGACAGGGGCCTACGAGCAGTACTTC	CASSYSRTGAYEQYF
TRBD1	.	TRBV11-2	TRBJ1-2	TGTGCCAGCGGACAGGCCTACTATGGCTACACCTTC	CASGQAYYGYTF
TRBD2	.	TRBV6-1	TRBJ2-7	TGTGCCAGCAGTGACGGACTAGCGGGAGACTACGAGCAGTACTTC	CASSDGLAGDYEQYF
TRBD1	few	TRBV6-5	TRBJ1-2	TGTGCCAGCAGGGGACAGTTGGGCTACACCTTC	CASRGQLGYTF
TRBD2	.	TRBV13	TRBJ2-2	TGTGCCAGCAGCTCGGGACTAGCGGGGGGGTACACCGGGGAGCTGTTTTTT	CASSSGLAGGYTGELFF
TRBD1	.	TRBV6-2/TRBV6-3	TRBJ1-5	TGTGCCAGCAGCTGGGACAGACTTAATCAGCCCCAGCATTTT	CASSWDRLNQPQHF
.	.	TRBV7-2	TRBJ2-7	TGTGCCAGCAGCTCGTTCCGCGAGCAGTACTTC	CASSSFREQYF
.	.	TRBV29-1	TRBJ2-7	TGCAGCGTTGTCTTCACGGCTTACGGGGAGCAGTACTTC	CSVVFTAYGEQYF
TRBD1	.	TRBV28	TRBJ1-4	TGTGCCAGCAGTTTAAGACAGGGAGCTGAAAAACTGTTTTTT	CASSLRQGAEKLFF